This T cell receptor (beta chain) was identified during a study of shared T cell receptors in the human thymus. Some clones are missing from TCRdb's copy, which holds only in-frame ones; the method was immunoSEQ multiplex PCR. The table shows around 340,000 clones, with over 90% occurring only once. CDR3 length: 14 amino acids. Germline V gene data show CDR1 as SGHRS and CDR2 as YFSETQ. V was pared by 0 bases and J by 7 bases, with 11 bases between. This chain connects TRBV5-1 to TRBJ2-1; possibly TRBD2 for D (6 bases). This sequence originates from a human donor. The sample taken for sequencing was thymocytes. Here the CDR3 reads CASSLAGERNEQFF. Written as DNA, the CDR3 is TGCGCCAGCAGCTTGGCGGGAGAGAGGAATGAGCAGTTCTTC.